The clone carrying this TCR beta chain came up a few times. Its matching antigen is unknown. Looked up from germline, CDR1 is SNHLY and CDR2 is FYNNEI. CDR3 size: 14 residues. V shed 5 bases, J shed 8 bases, and the junction held 8 bases outside the gene matches. These data come from a study of T cells in Graves' hyperthyroidism and ophthalmopathy. Overall study: At the time of initial diagnosis and before any treatment, peripheral blood was collected.

TCR beta CDR3 sequences were amplified from RNA transcripts. First-round RT-PCR targeting the TCR CDR3 was performed with the HTBI primer set. TCRdb recomputed calls from the multiplex PCR reads with MiXCR, one row per CDR3 protein. The sample lists hundreds of thousands of distinct CDR3 sequences; roughly 15% were seen once. Clinical symptoms, serum thyroxine, TRAb, thyroid ultrasound and orbital computed tomography informed diagnoses. The study, taken as a whole, reports: Before onset, by a median of around 6.4 months, the model predicted ophthalmopathy. Most thyroid-expanded clonotypes above 0.001 were also found in blood.

The sample comprised blood. The chain joins TRBV2 to TRBJ1-2; 10 positions agree with TRBD1. This clonotype was sampled from a woman in her thirties or forties with Graves' ophthalmopathy. Here the CDR3 DNA reads TGTGCCAGCAGTTTGGGGACAGGGGCGCAAGGCTACACCTTC. Translating it yields CASSLGTGAQGYTF.